Listed below are T cell receptor beta chains from one sample, sequenced in a study of post-analysis software for immune sequencing data. TCRdb reprocessed the PCR reads via MiXCR and lists one record per CDR3 protein. Of about 770,000 distinct CDR3 sequences detected, 46% appear once; the ten largest clones hold 4.9%. Sequenced: blood. The receptors were gathered from a girl aged 5-17 years with multiple sclerosis. CDR3s include the opening cysteine and the closing phenylalanine or tryptophan. Rows may omit the clone size; those that give it use once, few, many or a size class.

V,size,CDR3
TRBV7-3,NA,CASSWERNGEQFF
TRBV20-1,many,CSARKGNSQETQYF
TRBV18,NA,CASSPNSGNQPQHF
TRBV5-5,NA,CASSLELDRSFAEAFF
TRBV4-2,NA,CAGSQDPGASSGRARDGQFF
TRBV9,many,CASSDQRTRDTQYF
TRBV9,once,CASSVSLMNTEAFF
TRBV3-1,NA,CASSQVNSGRGYEQYF
TRBV29-1,NA,CSAAGQGETQYF
TRBV6-1,few,CASKTELRNEQYF
TRBV29-1,NA,CSVEDGDSPSYEQYF
TRBV9,NA,CASSGGWLADNEQFF
TRBV4-1,NA,CASSAGTSGRVFTDEQFF
TRBV7-8,NA,CASSVLGTTRYEQYF
TRBV20-1,NA,CSAPIPGQGGEQYF
TRBV7-2,NA,CASSQDKNTEAFF
TRBV20-1,NA,CSAHHSGTYEQYF
TRBV12-3/TRBV12-4,NA,CASRPTSGRTYF
TRBV7-3,few,CASSLTLRETQYF
TRBV7-2,NA,CASSWFTDNNEQFF
TRBV7-2,few,CASSPPGTGGGYGYTF
TRBV20-1,NA,CSAPNPWGDPYEQYF
TRBV29-1,NA,CSVPRAGEETQYF
TRBV20-1,once,CSGRGTQYF
TRBV7-2,NA,CASSFPGQGLNEQFF
TRBV12-3/TRBV12-4,many,CASSFGGNPSPQYF
TRBV29-1,NA,CSVKRGGSYNEQFF
TRBV7-9,NA,CASSSGQGAILDDYGYTF
TRBV3-1,NA,CASSQRNINEKLFF
TRBV10-2,NA,CATGTPTGNQPQHF
TRBV12-3/TRBV12-4,few,CASSFGTEGVGYTF
TRBV29-1,few,CSVEIQGSSYEQYF
TRBV7-3,NA,CASSLNSGTTYEQYF
TRBV20-1,few,CSAGTLETQYF
TRBV5-1,NA,CASSFGTPVYGYTF
TRBV9,NA,CASSPFLLTDTQYF
TRBV7-2,few,CASSLVPASGGSQYF
TRBV20-1,NA,CSAKGTGGLSNQPQHF
TRBV10-2,NA,CASRTSGRALRNTQYF
TRBV6-1,NA,CASSGDRASPLHF